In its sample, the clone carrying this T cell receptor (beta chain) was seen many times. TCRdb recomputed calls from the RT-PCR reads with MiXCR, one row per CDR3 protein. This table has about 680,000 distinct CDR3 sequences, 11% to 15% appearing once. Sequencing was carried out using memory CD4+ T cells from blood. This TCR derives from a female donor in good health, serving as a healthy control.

CDR3 DNA: TGTGCCAGCAGCACCGACCTGGGGGGGCATGCAACCCAGTACTTC. This sequence encodes CASSTDLGGHATQYF. The J gene is TRBJ2-5, the V gene TRBV7-2, with D maybe TRBD2 (7 bases). Trimming left V 5 bases short and J 8 bases short, with 21 bases between. Per the germline V gene, CDR1 is SGHTA and CDR2 is FQGNSA. The CDR3 extends over 15 amino acids. Looking up the rest from reference TRBV7-2 and TRBJ2-5 gives the full variable domain: GAGVSQSPSNKVTEKGKDVELRCDPISGHTALYWYRQSLGQGLEFLIYFQGNSAPDKSGLPSDRFSAERTGGSVSTLTIQRTQQEDSAVYLCASSTDLGGHATQYFGPGTRLLVL.